This T cell receptor beta chain was sequenced during a study of T cell changes during pregnancy in multiple sclerosis. Some clones are missing from TCRdb's copy, which holds only in-frame ones; the method was immunoSEQ multiplex PCR. This table holds about 59,000 clones, 90% to 95% found once. Germline V gene data show CDR1 as SGHTA and CDR2 as FQGNSA. The CDR3 is 17 amino acids. V dropped 0 bases and J dropped 7; count of bases not matched to a gene: 12. The chain combines TRBV7-2 with TRBJ1-5, with TRBD1 matching 7 bases. The TCR originated in a female donor in good health, enrolled as a control in a pregnancy study. The source was peripheral blood, collected in the third trimester of pregnancy. CDR3 DNA sequence: TGTGCCAGCAGCTTAGCACTACAGGGGAGGTTCATGCAGCCCCAGCATTTT. It translates to CASSLALQGRFMQPQHF.